Presented here are 19 T cell receptor beta chains from one specimen sequenced in a study of blood T cell repertoires in COVID-19. TCRdb's table, derived via immunoSEQ multiplex PCR, lists solely in-frame clones and lacks some. Here the sample spans about 100,000 clones, roughly 84% being singletons. Sequenced material: peripheral blood. Receptors were obtained from a human donor in a cohort sampled during active COVID-19.

The chain links TRBV10-1 to TRBJ2-7; TRBD2 might be the D (6 bases). Germline-derived CDR1 and CDR2 are WNHNN and SYGVQD (reference sequence). This CDR3 has 13 residues. V was pared by 4 bases and J by 1 base, with 8 bases between. The CDR3 protein is CASSVGGSYEQYF. The DNA for the CDR3 is TGCGCCAGCAGTGTGGGGGGATCCTACGAGCAGTACTTC.

The chain carries TRBV4-2 and TRBJ2-5; 9 bases fit TRBD1. The CDR3 has 16 residues. V lost 0 bases to trimming and J lost 5 bases; unmatched junction nucleotides: 7. Germline V gene lookup returns CDR1 LGHNA and CDR2 YNFKEQ. CDR3 in amino acids: CASSQDLGQGHETQYF. The CDR3 coding sequence is TGTGCCAGCAGCCAAGATTTAGGACAGGGGCATGAGACCCAGTACTTC.

This chain joins TRBV6-2 or TRBV6-3 and TRBJ2-7; a weak D match, TRBD1 (7 bases). The CDR3 length is 14 residues. Germline CDR1 reads MNHEY; CDR2 reads SVGEGT. Trimming removed 2 bases from V and 1 base from J, with 9 bases in between. The CDR3 sequence is CASSYAGQSYEQYF. The DNA for the CDR3 is TGTGCCAGCAGTTACGCGGGACAGTCCTACGAGCAGTACTTC.

This clone was detected once. The J gene is TRBJ2-1, the V gene TRBV7-8; the match to TRBD1 covers 7 bases. Trimming cost V 4 bases and J 1 base; bases outside gene matches: 4. This CDR3 is 15 amino acids long. Per the germline V gene, CDR1 is SGHVS and CDR2 is FQNEAQ. CDR3 sequence (DNA): TGTGCCAGCAGCTCCTCAGGGGGTTCCTACAATGAGCAGTTCTTC. Translated, it gives CASSSSGGSYNEQFF.

This rearrangement joins TRBV7-2 to TRBJ2-5, with 8 bases aligning to TRBD2. Per germline, CDR1 SGHTA and CDR2 FQGNSA. The J segment lost 4 bases and the V segment lost 8 bases, leaving 9 bases of the junction unmatched. The CDR3 extends over 14 amino acids. CDR3 sequence reads: CASEGTSRGETQYF. The CDR3, as DNA: TGTGCCAGCGAAGGGACTAGTAGGGGAGAGACCCAGTACTTC. Full variable domain (missing parts from reference TRBV7-2 and TRBJ2-5): GAGVSQSPSNKVTEKGKDVELRCDPISGHTALYWYRQSLGQGLEFLIYFQGNSAPDKSGLPSDRFSAERTGGSVSTLTIQRTQQEDSAVYLCASEGTSRGETQYFGPGTRLLVL.

The V and J genes are TRBV27 and TRBJ1-2; 7 bases fit TRBD1. This CDR3 region has 14 residues. J was trimmed by 4 bases and V by 6 bases; bases with no gene match: 8. Germline V CDR1 and CDR2: MNHEY, SMNVEV (reference sequence). The CDR3 sequence is CASRRRGLGYGYTF. The CDR3 nucleotides are TGTGCCAGCAGAAGGAGGGGGCTGGGCTATGGCTACACCTTC.

The chain joins TRBV12-3 or TRBV12-4 to TRBJ1-2; no firm D call. The CDR3 has 12 amino acids. V was shortened by 3 bases and J by 3 bases, with 5 bases between the two germline ends. Here the CDR3 reads CASSFGDYGYTF. DNA of the CDR3: TGTGCCAGCAGTTTCGGGGACTATGGCTACACCTTC.

The genes are TRBV6-2 or TRBV6-3 and TRBJ2-7, with a weak D call TRBD2 (6 bases). With 3 bases removed from V and 4 bases from J, the gap between germline ends came to 13 bases. The CDR3 loop spans 14 amino acids. Germline V gives CDR1 MNHEY, CDR2 SVGEGT. The CDR3 nucleotides read TGTGCCAGCAGTTATCTACTAGCTCTATACGAGCAGTACTTC. The encoded protein is CASSYLLALYEQYF.

The chain carries TRBV6-5 and TRBJ1-6, with D possibly being TRBD1 (6 bases). Germline V gives CDR1 MNHEY, CDR2 SVGAGI. The CDR3 runs 13 residues. Trimming cost V 6 bases and J 7 bases, with 10 bases left between them. The CDR3 loop reads CASSKDRNSPLHF. CDR3 DNA sequence: TGTGCCAGCAGCAAGGACAGAAATTCACCCCTCCACTTT.

This sequence joins TRBV19 and TRBJ2-4; TRBD2 might be the D (5 bases). Trimming cost V 0 bases and J 0 bases, with 12 bases left between them. The germline V gene encodes CDR1 LNHDA and CDR2 SQIVND (reference sequence). The CDR3 runs 17 residues. The chain's CDR3 is CASSIESGRLAKNIQYF. The CDR3 DNA reads as TGTGCCAGTAGTATAGAATCTGGGAGACTAGCCAAAAACATTCAGTACTTC.

The rearrangement links TRBV6-2 or TRBV6-3 to TRBJ2-5; 11 bases map to TRBD2. The ends lost 0 bases at V and 5 bases at J; junction bases unmatched: 8. The CDR3 spans 17 residues. CDR1 MNHEY and CDR2 SVGEGT come from the germline V gene. CDR3 sequence (DNA): TGTGCCAGCAGTTACTCGAGCCTAGCGGGGGGTCGGGAGACCCAGTACTTC. Translation: CASSYSSLAGGRETQYF.

The chain employs TRBV18 and TRBJ1-1; a weak D match, TRBD1 (6 bases). The CDR3 runs to 15 residues. V was pared by 3 bases and J by 1 base, with 12 bases between. CDR1 and CDR2 (germline): KGHSH, LQKENI. The DNA of the CDR3 is TGTGCCAGCTCACCCCAGGGGATGGAGAACACTGAAGCTTTCTTT. Its translation is CASSPQGMENTEAFF.

The chain combines TRBV7-9 with TRBJ1-5; the D gene is possibly TRBD1 (6 bases). Germline CDR1 and CDR2: SEHNR and FQNEAQ (reference sequence). Trimming shortened V by 5 bases and J by 7 bases, and 12 bases separated the two germline ends. The CDR3 is 13 amino acids. CDR3 sequence: CASSPEGGQPQHF. CDR3 DNA: TGTGCCAGCAGCCCCGAGGGGGGGCAGCCCCAGCATTTT.

The chain joins TRBV10-3 to TRBJ1-2, with TRBD1 matching 8 bases. The CDR3 runs 13 residues. The trim removed 5 bases at V and 7 bases at J, leaving 6 bases unmatched. Germline V gene data show CDR1 as ENHRY and CDR2 as SYGVKD. The CDR3 is CAISSDRDRGYTF. The CDR3 nucleotides read TGTGCCATCAGTTCGGACAGGGATCGTGGCTACACCTTC.

This chain uses TRBV5-6 with TRBJ1-6, with D possibly TRBD1 on 5 matching bases. Germline loops: CDR1 SGHDT, CDR2 YYEEEE. V was pared by 5 bases and J by 7 bases, with 13 bases between. There are 14 residues in the CDR3. The CDR3 bases are TGTGCCAGCAGGGGGGGGGAGACCAATTCACCCCTCCACTTT. Amino acids: CASRGGETNSPLHF. The whole variable domain, filled in from reference TRBV5-6 and TRBJ1-6, reads DAGVTQSPTHLIKTRGQQVTLRCSPKSGHDTVSWYQQALGQGPQFIFQYYEEEERQRGNFPDRFSGHQFPNYSSELNVNALLLGDSALYLCASRGGETNSPLHFGNGTRLTVT.

The genes are TRBV5-8 and TRBJ2-3; D gene unclear. Trimming removed 4 bases at V and 1 base at J, with 4 bases between. The CDR3 has 12 amino acids. The V gene's germline CDR1 is SGHTS and CDR2 YDEGEE. This CDR3 is CASSLRTDTQYF. CDR3 DNA: TGTGCCAGCAGCCTACGCACAGATACGCAGTATTTT.

The chain combines TRBV6-1 with TRBJ1-6, with TRBD1 as a possible D gene (5 bases). This CDR3 is 14 amino acids long. V was pared by 3 bases and J by 7 bases, with 10 bases between. The germline CDR1 and CDR2 sequences are MNHNS and SASEGT. The CDR3 coding sequence is TGTGCCAGCAGTGATCCATCAGGGAATTCACCCCTCCACTTT. This gives the protein CASSDPSGNSPLHF.

The chain couples TRBV19 to TRBJ1-2; no firm D call. Per germline, CDR1 LNHDA and CDR2 SQIVND (reference sequence). The CDR3 is made up of 15 amino acids. The V gene lost 6 bases and the J gene lost 2 bases, with 16 bases spanning the gap. The CDR3 coding sequence is TGTGCCAGTAGGGTCCCGCACAACACGAACTATGGCTACACCTTC. Translating it yields CASRVPHNTNYGYTF. Variable domain in full (rest from reference TRBV19 and TRBJ1-2): DGGITQSPKYLFRKEGQNVTLSCEQNLNHDAMYWYRQDPGQGLRLIYYSQIVNDFQKGDIAEGYSVSREKKESFPLTVTSAQKNPTAFYLCASRVPHNTNYGYTFGSGTRLTVV.

The V call is TRBV7-2, the J call TRBJ2-2; 8 bases fit TRBD1. The CDR3 has 15 amino acids. CDR1 and CDR2 (germline): SGHTA, FQGNSA. Trimming at V came to 5 bases and at J to 3 bases, leaving 5 bases not matched to a gene. The CDR3 DNA is TGTGCCAGCAGCCAGGACAGGGTCTACACCGGGGAGCTGTTTTTT. It yields the protein CASSQDRVYTGELFF.